The present T cell receptor beta chain was sequenced within a study of OX40 agonist ivuxolimab in advanced cancers. The repertoire was sequenced with immunoSEQ multiplex PCR; TCRdb's copy has only in-frame clones and lacks some. The profile covers roughly 66,000 clones, with roughly four fifths appearing a single time and roughly 2.5% taken by the ten largest. The V end lost 4 bases, the J end lost 2 bases, and 11 bases lay between the germline ends. The CDR3 runs 14 residues. From germline, CDR1 is SGHTA and CDR2 FQGNSA. This clonotype was sampled from an adult with an advanced solid tumor such as melanoma, head and neck, liver or kidney cancer. Sequencing used CD4+ or CD8+ T cells sorted from blood, obtained in a trial of the OX40 agonist ivuxolimab. The chain has TRBV7-2 and TRBJ2-5; D not resolved. The CDR3 DNA reads TGTGCCAGCAGCTCATGGGGAACTCAAGAGACCCAGTACTTC. This encodes CASSSWGTQETQYF. Combining the CDR3 with reference TRBV7-2 and TRBJ2-5 gives the whole variable domain GAGVSQSPSNKVTEKGKDVELRCDPISGHTALYWYRQSLGQGLEFLIYFQGNSAPDKSGLPSDRFSAERTGGSVSTLTIQRTQQEDSAVYLCASSSWGTQETQYFGPGTRLLVL.